This T cell receptor beta chain was found in a study of T cell responses to AZD1222 COVID-19 vaccine. Findings and limits, study-wide: Seropositivity was recorded at baseline in only a handful of AZD1222 recipients.

Germline assignment: CDR1 MNHEY and CDR2 SVGAGI. CDR3 length: 13 residues. V dropped 9 bases and J dropped 5 bases, with 13 bases sitting between them. Sequencing used immunoSEQ multiplex PCR; TCRdb keeps in-frame clones, though not all of them. The sample carries about 120,000 clones, around 93% recorded once. Points on this clone: The antigen remains unidentified.

The TCR comes from an adult who received the AZD1222 COVID-19 vaccine. This chain joins TRBV6-5 and TRBJ1-4, with D possibly TRBD1 on 6 matching bases. The sample consisted of peripheral blood, taken 28 days after the second AZD1222 dose. CDR3 nucleotide sequence: TGTGCCAGTGGACAGCTAGAGAATGAAAAACTGTTTTTT. Residues: CASGQLENEKLFF.